This TCR beta chain emerged from a study of blood T cell repertoires in COVID-19. Study details: Samples of COVID-19 (acute and convalescent) were obtained from the United States, Italy and Spain.

From germline, CDR1 is SGHNT and CDR2 YYREEE (reference sequence). The CDR3 length is 15 residues. The V end was cut by 5 bases, the J end by 1 base, with 15 bases between. In the original analysis: Estimation of nucleated cell counts relied on the amplification of reference gene primers. Assay used: immunoSEQ multiplex PCR; TCRdb lists only in-frame clones, some missing. The V and J calls and clone size are taken from that table; D and trimming were inferred from the DNA. This repertoire shows 200,000 or so clones, around 89% found once; its top ten account for around 2.6%. In this sample, this clone turned up once.

Sequencing was carried out using PBMCs or T cells enriched from blood (not recorded which). This clonotype was sampled from a young woman who had recovered from COVID-19. The V gene is TRBV5-4, the J gene TRBJ1-1, with D perhaps matching TRBD1 (5 bases). CDR3 bases: TGTGCCAGCAGATCATTCCCCGGGGGGAACACTGAAGCTTTCTTT. It codes for CASRSFPGGNTEAFF.